This T cell receptor beta chain was retrieved from a study of technical replicates of blood from a handful of donors. V lost 2 bases, J lost 5 bases, and 6 bases lay in between. This CDR3 spans 12 amino acids. CDR1 and CDR2 (germline): MNHEY, SMNVEV (reference sequence). Profiling relied on immunoSEQ multiplex PCR, and the TCRdb table lists in-frame clones only, not all of them. The table has tens of thousands of clones, nearly 95% seen once. Sequencing used PBMCs. The sequence derives from a human donor in good health. Some clones in this sample may be carry-over from other donors' samples. V is TRBV27 and J is TRBJ1-1; D gene ambiguous. This chain's CDR3 is CASSLTGTEAFF. The CDR3 DNA follows: TGTGCCAGCAGTTTAACGGGGACTGAAGCTTTCTTT.